This TCR beta chain is from a study of radiation and T cells in renal cell carcinoma. Looking at the study overall: Nephrectomy followed 15 Gy stereotactic body radiation by 4 weeks.

Time point denoted: baseline pretreatment blood. Treatment noted: 15 Gy SBRT to primary tumor, nephrectomy 4 weeks later. Trimming cost V 1 base and J 2 bases, with 6 bases left between them. Germline assignment: CDR1 SGHTA and CDR2 FQGNSA. The CDR3 has 13 residues. The method was immunoSEQ multiplex PCR; TCRdb's version includes in-frame clones alone and lacks a portion of them. This sample has more than 95,000 clones, with approximately 78% found just once. This chain uses TRBV7-2 with TRBJ2-7; tentative D call: TRBD2 (5 bases). Sequences were derived from blood, sampled from a patient whose treatment included radiotherapy and nephrectomy. This receptor was obtained from a woman aged 60-75 years with renal cell carcinoma. CDR3 sequence: CASSLGRAYEQYF. In DNA, the CDR3 is TGTGCCAGCAGCTTAGGGCGGGCCTACGAGCAGTACTTC.